A selection of T cell receptor beta chains follows, all from one sample in a study of blood T cells in healthy people across ages. TCRdb called the 5' RACE reads again in MiXCR, with one record for every CDR3 protein. This sample has some 800,000 distinct CDR3 sequences, with roughly 25% found just once. In addition, the sample was reused for a study of T cells of mothers and their children.

What was sequenced was blood. Source of these receptors: a boy aged 5-17 years in good health. Both conserved end residues are part of each CDR3. The D gene is left open where the match is weak. Clone size is stated in some rows and not others, as once, few, many or a class when expanded.

j_call d_call clone_size v_call cdr3_nt cdr3_aa
TRBJ2-5 TRBD2 few TRBV4-2 TGTGCCAGCAGCCAGGTAATAGCGGGAGGGCCGGATGAAGAGACCCAGTACTTC CASSQVIAGGPDEETQYF
TRBJ2-6 - many TRBV28 TGCGCCAGCAGCTTGGGGAGCTCTGGGGCCAACGTCCTGACTTTC CASSLGSSGANVLTF
TRBJ2-3 - - TRBV29-1 TGCAGCGTAGACCGACAGGACGATACGCAGTATTTT CSVDRQDDTQYF
TRBJ2-7 - few TRBV7-7 TGTGCTAGCAGCTTAGGTCTTTCAAGCTCCTACGAGCAGTACTTC CASSLGLSSSYEQYF
TRBJ2-5 TRBD1 - TRBV6-6 TGTGCCAGCAGTTCCGGGACAGGGAAGACCCAGTACTTC CASSSGTGKTQYF
TRBJ1-6 - - TRBV20-1 TGCAGTGCCATAAGGGGCAGCGGCTCACCCCTCCACTTT CSAIRGSGSPLHF
TRBJ2-5 - - TRBV7-2 TGTGCCAGCAGCTTAATGTTCCCCGGGACAACACTTCAAGAGACCCAGTACTTC CASSLMFPGTTLQETQYF
TRBJ1-1 - few TRBV6-5 TGTGCCAGCAGTAAGACCGACTGGGTTGAGGGCACTGAAGCTTTCTTT CASSKTDWVEGTEAFF
TRBJ2-1 TRBD2 - TRBV2 TGTGCCAGCAGTGAACGGGTAGCGGGAGGGATTGAGCAGTTCTTC CASSERVAGGIEQFF
TRBJ2-1 - - TRBV7-2 TGTGCCAGCAGCTTGGGGGACGGTCCGAATGAGCAGTTCTTC CASSLGDGPNEQFF
TRBJ2-1 - - TRBV19 TGTGCCAGTACCCAGCCCGACTACAATGAGCAGTTCTTC CASTQPDYNEQFF
TRBJ2-3 - - TRBV4-3 TGCGCCAGCAGCCAAGGAAGCCAAAGGGGCAGTACGCAGTATTTT CASSQGSQRGSTQYF
TRBJ2-7 TRBD1 - TRBV6-2/TRBV6-3 TGTGCCAACAGAGGACAGGCCACCTACGAGCAGTACTTC CANRGQATYEQYF
TRBJ2-1 - - TRBV24-1 TGTGCCACCAGTGATTTGCATCGGGGCAATGAGCAGTTCTTC CATSDLHRGNEQFF
TRBJ1-1 - - TRBV29-1 TGCAGCGTTGATATTTTTTCGCGGAACAGCACAACTGAGGCTTTCTTT CSVDIFSRNSTTEAFF
TRBJ2-7 TRBD2 - TRBV7-6 TGTGCCAGCAGCTTCGAAAGCGGGAGCTCCGAGCAGTACTTC CASSFESGSSEQYF
TRBJ2-5 - - TRBV5-5 TGTGCCAGCAGCTTGCTGGGCTTCCAAGAGACCCAGTACTTC CASSLLGFQETQYF
TRBJ2-7 - - TRBV20-1 TGCAGTGCCGCTAGGGGCCGAACCTACGAGCAGTACTTC CSAARGRTYEQYF
TRBJ2-7 - few TRBV18 TGTGCCAGCTCCGGACAGCTAAACTCCTACGAGCAGTACTTC CASSGQLNSYEQYF
TRBJ1-1 - - TRBV4-3 TGCGCCAGCAGCCAAGATCCCCTCGGACAGAACACTGAAGCTTTCTTT CASSQDPLGQNTEAFF
TRBJ1-4 TRBD1 - TRBV12-3/TRBV12-4 TGTGCCAGCATCCCGGGACAGGGGATAGGAAAACTGTTTTTT CASIPGQGIGKLFF
TRBJ2-1 - - TRBV3-1 TGTGCCAGCAGCCAAAGGTCGGCGGCCGCAGAGCAGTTCTTC CASSQRSAAAEQFF
TRBJ2-1 - few TRBV29-1 TGCAGCGTTGATGGCTCCTACAATGAGCAGTTCTTC CSVDGSYNEQFF
TRBJ2-7 - - TRBV6-5 TGTGCCAGCAGTTTTAATGGCCTGACCGTCAACGAGCAGTACTTC CASSFNGLTVNEQYF
TRBJ1-2 - - TRBV20-1 TGCAGTGTAATTGCAAGGGGGAAGAACTATGGCTACACCTTC CSVIARGKNYGYTF
TRBJ2-4 TRBD1 few TRBV5-1 TGCGCCAGCAGCCCGGTCGGGACAGGGGGAACCAAAAACATTCAGTACTTC CASSPVGTGGTKNIQYF
TRBJ2-7 - - TRBV24-1 TGTGCCACCAGTGATTCGAGGGGGACTGGGTACGAGCAGTACTTC CATSDSRGTGYEQYF
TRBJ1-2 - - TRBV27 TGTGCCAGCAGCTTATCGGGACCGAATGTAGGATATGGCTACACCTTC CASSLSGPNVGYGYTF